The 14 T cell receptor beta chains listed next were all sequenced from one sample in a study of somatic mutations in T cells in chronic GVHD (dated by TCRdb to the early 2020s). The library was generated by the immunoSEQ multiplex PCR assay. The source is immuneACCESS, and TCRdb retained only in-frame sequences with V and J called. Part of the clones is not carried over; for the studies checked, unresolved V genes explain less than half of this, and the remainder is unexplained. This sample holds about 13,000 clones; around 73% were observed only once. Clones ranked in the top ten supply approximately 31% of the sample. The sample taken for sequencing was Vbeta20-negative CD4+ T cells from blood. Interpreted using the paper, the cell subset or site label stands for: CD4+ T cells sorted as TCR Vbeta20 negative by flow cytometry. These receptors originate from a male patient aged 45 to 59 with chronic graft-versus-host disease. Some T cells may have been brought in with the graft after a transplant.

This chain links TRBV5-3 with TRBJ2-1; 15 bases line up with TRBD2. TRBV5-3 is labeled an ORF, and its function is uncertain. This CDR3 has 22 amino acids. With V trimmed by 5 bases and J by 0 bases, 18 bases remained unmatched. The CDR3 DNA reads as TGTGCCAGAAGTATGGGACAGGGACTAGCGGGAGGCGTCCTGAGCTCCTACAATGAGCAGTTCTTC. Protein: CARSMGQGLAGGVLSSYNEQFF.

The V call is TRBV6-5, the J call TRBJ1-2, with D possibly being TRBD1 (5 bases). The germline V gene has CDR1 MNHEY and CDR2 SVGAGI. V shed 2 bases and J shed 2 bases, with 9 bases lying between them. CDR3 length: 14 residues. CDR3: CASSYGGVNYGYTF. The DNA for the CDR3 is TGTGCCAGCAGTTACGGGGGGGTCAACTATGGCTACACCTTC.

This sequence joins TRBV6-5 and TRBJ1-2; TRBD1 matches at 12 bases. CDR1 is MNHEY, CDR2 SVGAGI, per germline. The length of the CDR3 is 16 residues. V gave up 0 bases and J gave up 8 bases; unmatched junction bases: 7. This CDR3 is CASSYSGQGARGGYTF. The CDR3 DNA reads TGTGCCAGCAGTTACTCGGGACAGGGGGCGCGAGGAGGCTACACCTTC.

The chain is built from TRBV2 and TRBJ2-7, with D possibly TRBD1 on 6 matching bases. This CDR3 region has 13 residues. Germline assignment: CDR1 SNHLY and CDR2 FYNNEI. V dropped 3 bases and J dropped 7 bases, with 13 bases sitting between them. The CDR3 DNA sequence: TGTGCCAGCAGTGACAGGGGAAGGAAAGAGCAGTACTTC. Its protein is CASSDRGRKEQYF.

This chain links TRBV5-8 with TRBJ1-5; 9 bases are shared with TRBD1. V was pared by 2 bases and J by 4 bases, with 1 base of the junction left unmatched. Germline lookup yields CDR1 SGHTS and CDR2 YDEGEE. The CDR3 spans 14 residues. Written as DNA, the CDR3 is TGTGCCAGCAGCTTCGGACAGGGGAATCAGCCCCAGCATTTT. Translating gives CASSFGQGNQPQHF.

This chain links TRBV10-3 with TRBJ2-7; D unclear. With 5 bases removed from V and 0 bases from J, the gap between germline ends came to 11 bases. Germline assignment: CDR1 ENHRY and CDR2 SYGVKD. This CDR3 has 14 amino acids. CDR3 nucleotides: TGTGCCATCAGTCTATCTCCAGGCTCCTACGAGCAGTACTTC. It encodes CAISLSPGSYEQYF.

V usage is TRBV19 and J usage is TRBJ1-2, with TRBD1 matching over 7 bases. Germline lookup yields CDR1 LNHDA and CDR2 SQIVND (reference sequence). Trimming at V came to 5 bases and at J to 4 bases, leaving 7 bases not matched to a gene. The CDR3 has 14 amino acids. CDR3 in DNA: TGTGCCAGTAGTCCTGTTGACAGGGTCTATGGCTACACCTTC. Translated, it gives CASSPVDRVYGYTF.

V gene TRBV6-6 combines with J gene TRBJ2-5; 9 bases agree with TRBD1. The better agreement between TRBJ2-7 and the DNA end casts doubt on the J call. Germline V gene sequence: CDR1 MNHNY, CDR2 SVGAGI (reference sequence). This CDR3 region has 16 residues. In DNA, the CDR3 is TGTGCCAGCAGCTCCACAGGGGGCCTAAGCTCCTACGAGCAGTACTTC. This gives the protein CASSSTGGLSSYEQYF.

The V gene is TRBV6-6, the J gene TRBJ1-1; D remains unclear. V lost 6 bases and J lost 5, with 16 bases in between. The CDR3 runs 14 residues. Germline V gene data show CDR1 as MNHNY and CDR2 as SVGAGI (reference sequence). The CDR3 DNA reads TGTGCCAGCAGCATCGACTTGGGCGGGACTGAAGCTTTCTTT. Protein product: CASSIDLGGTEAFF.

This clone was recorded only once. J is TRBJ2-1 and V is TRBV19, with 7 bases lining up with TRBD1. CDR1 and CDR2 (germline): LNHDA, SQIVND (reference sequence). The CDR3 is 15 residues long. Unmatched junction bases numbered 6, after V lost 3 bases and J lost 4 bases. CDR3: CASSIIKGAYNEQFF. CDR3 nucleotide sequence: TGTGCCAGTAGTATTATAAAGGGGGCGTACAATGAGCAGTTCTTC.

The gene calls are TRBV19 and TRBJ1-6; D perhaps matches TRBD1 (5 bases). CDR3 length: 15 residues. V was pared by 7 bases and J by 7 bases, with 17 bases between. CDR1 and CDR2 (germline): LNHDA, SQIVND (reference sequence). The CDR3 DNA follows: TGTGCCAGTACCCCCCCAGGGCGGAAGAATTCACCCCTCCACTTT. Residues: CASTPPGRKNSPLHF.

The J gene is TRBJ2-2, the V gene TRBV28; TRBD2 might be the D (7 bases). The length of the CDR3 is 14 residues. V gave up 6 bases and J gave up 2 bases, with 10 bases separating them. CDR1 is MDHEN, CDR2 SYDVKM, per germline. CDR3 DNA sequence: TGTGCCAGCAGGGGAGGGGGAAACACCGGGGAGCTGTTTTTT. Its protein product is CASRGGGNTGELFF.

This chain uses TRBV7-3 with TRBJ2-6; D is uncertain. V was trimmed by 4 bases and J by 3 bases, leaving 4 bases between them. Germline lookup yields CDR1 SGHTA and CDR2 FQGTGA. This CDR3 is 13 amino acids long. The CDR3 protein is CASSSYGANVLTF. The CDR3 coding sequence is TGTGCCAGCAGCTCGTATGGGGCCAACGTCCTGACTTTC.

This clone has only one observation. The junction shows a germline mismatch at one end, possibly a read error. Other DNA sequences in this sample translate to the same CDR3. The chain uses TRBV15 and TRBJ1-5; 7 bases match TRBD1. The CDR3 is 12 amino acids. CDR1 is LNHNV, CDR2 YYDKDF, per germline (reference sequence). CDR3 sequence (DNA): TGTGCCACACAGGGGTGGAATCAGCCTCAGCATTTT. Translated: CATQGWNQPQHF. Drawing the rest from reference TRBV15 and TRBJ1-5, the complete variable domain is DAMVIQNPRYQVTQFGKPVTLSCSQTLNHNVMYWYQQKSSQAPKLLFHYYDKDFNNEADTPDNFQSRRPNTSFCFLDIRSPGLGDTAMYLCATQGWNQPQHFGDGTRLSIL.